The entry below gives a single TCR beta chain sequence along with its context. The sample belongs to a study of T-cell reconstitution after alpha-beta-depleted transplantation in children. A TCRbeta library incorporating unique molecular identifiers was prepared. TCRdb used MiXCR to reprocess the PCR reads, holding one entry per CDR3 protein. This table has approximately 640,000 distinct CDR3 sequences, around 17% appearing once. The sequence was collected from a human donor who donated a stem cell graft to a child with acute myeloid leukemia. The sequenced sample was PBMCs from the stem cell graft donor, obtained from the stem cell graft.

DNA of the CDR3: TGCGCCAGCAGCCAAGGGGGAATTACTGAAGCTTTCTTT. It yields the protein CASSQGGITEAFF. J is TRBJ1-1 and V is TRBV4-1; D is uncertain. The V end lost 1 base, the J end lost 5 bases, and 8 bases lay between the germline ends. The CDR3 has 13 residues. Germline V gene data show CDR1 as MGHRA and CDR2 as YSYEKL.